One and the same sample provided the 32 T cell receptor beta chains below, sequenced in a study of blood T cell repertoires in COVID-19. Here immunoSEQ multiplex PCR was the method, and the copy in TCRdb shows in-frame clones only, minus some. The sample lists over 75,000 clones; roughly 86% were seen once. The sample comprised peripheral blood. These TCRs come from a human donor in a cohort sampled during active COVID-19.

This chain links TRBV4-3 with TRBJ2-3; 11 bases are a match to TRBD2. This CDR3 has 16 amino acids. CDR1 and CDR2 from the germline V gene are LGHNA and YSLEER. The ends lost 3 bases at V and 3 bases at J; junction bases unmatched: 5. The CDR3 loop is CASSHQLAGETDTQYF. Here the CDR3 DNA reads TGCGCCAGCAGCCACCAACTAGCGGGAGAGACAGATACGCAGTATTTT.

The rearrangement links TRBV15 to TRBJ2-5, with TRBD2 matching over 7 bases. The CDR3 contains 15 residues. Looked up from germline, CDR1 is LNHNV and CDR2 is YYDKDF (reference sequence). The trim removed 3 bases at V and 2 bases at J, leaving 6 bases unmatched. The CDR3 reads CATSSLLAQQETQYF. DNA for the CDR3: TGTGCCACCAGCAGCTTACTAGCGCAGCAAGAGACCCAGTACTTC.

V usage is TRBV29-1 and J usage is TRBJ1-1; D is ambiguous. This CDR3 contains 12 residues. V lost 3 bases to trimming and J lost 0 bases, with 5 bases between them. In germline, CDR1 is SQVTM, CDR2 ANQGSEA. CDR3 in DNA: TGCAGCGTTGATTCAGTGAACACTGAAGCTTTCTTT. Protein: CSVDSVNTEAFF.

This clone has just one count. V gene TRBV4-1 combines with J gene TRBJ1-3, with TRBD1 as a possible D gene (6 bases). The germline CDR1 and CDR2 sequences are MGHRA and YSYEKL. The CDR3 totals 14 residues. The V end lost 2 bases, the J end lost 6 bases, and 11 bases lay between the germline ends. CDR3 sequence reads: CASSQPGQTNTIYF. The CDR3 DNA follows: TGCGCCAGCAGCCAACCTGGACAGACAAACACCATATATTTT.

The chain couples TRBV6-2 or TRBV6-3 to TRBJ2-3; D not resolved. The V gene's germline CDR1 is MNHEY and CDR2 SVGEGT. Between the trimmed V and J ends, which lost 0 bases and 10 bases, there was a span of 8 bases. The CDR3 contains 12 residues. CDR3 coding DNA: TGTGCCAGCAGTTACTCTGTAGCAGCGCAGTATTTT. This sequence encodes CASSYSVAAQYF.

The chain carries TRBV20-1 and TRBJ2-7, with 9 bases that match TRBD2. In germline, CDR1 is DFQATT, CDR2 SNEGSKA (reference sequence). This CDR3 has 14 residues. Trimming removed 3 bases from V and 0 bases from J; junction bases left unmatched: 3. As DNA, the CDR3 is TGCAGTGCTAGTCCGACTAGCGGCTCCTACGAGCAGTACTTC. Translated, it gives CSASPTSGSYEQYF.

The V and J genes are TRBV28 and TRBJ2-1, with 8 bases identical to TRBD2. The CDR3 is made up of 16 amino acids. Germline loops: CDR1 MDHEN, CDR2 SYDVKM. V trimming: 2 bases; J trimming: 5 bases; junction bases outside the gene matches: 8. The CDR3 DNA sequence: TGTGCCAGCAGTTTAGGGGCTAGCGGGTATAACAATGAGCAGTTCTTC. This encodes CASSLGASGYNNEQFF. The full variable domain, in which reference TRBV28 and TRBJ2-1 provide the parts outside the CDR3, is DVKVTQSSRYLVKRTGEKVFLECVQDMDHENMFWYRQDPGLGLRLIYFSYDVKMKEKGDIPEGYSVSREKKERFSLILESASTNQTSMYLCASSLGASGYNNEQFFGPGTRLTVL.

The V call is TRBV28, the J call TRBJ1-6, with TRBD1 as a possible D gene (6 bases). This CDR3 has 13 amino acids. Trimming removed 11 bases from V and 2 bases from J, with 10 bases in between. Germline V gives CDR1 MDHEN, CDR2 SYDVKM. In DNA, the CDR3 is TGTGCCGGGAGGGGGGCCTATAATTCACCCCTCCACTTT. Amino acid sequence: CAGRGAYNSPLHF.

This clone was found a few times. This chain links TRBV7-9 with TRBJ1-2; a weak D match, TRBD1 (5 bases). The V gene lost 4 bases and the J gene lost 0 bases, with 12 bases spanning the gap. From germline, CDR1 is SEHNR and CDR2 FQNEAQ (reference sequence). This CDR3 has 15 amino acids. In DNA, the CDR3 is TGTGCCAGCAGCTCGGGACTGCCAGCTAACTATGGCTACACCTTC. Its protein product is CASSSGLPANYGYTF.

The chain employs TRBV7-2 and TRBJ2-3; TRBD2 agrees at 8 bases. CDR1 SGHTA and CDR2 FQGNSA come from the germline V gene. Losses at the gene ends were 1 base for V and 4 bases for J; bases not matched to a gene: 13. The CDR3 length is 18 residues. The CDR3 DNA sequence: TGTGCCAGCAGCTTAGGTTGGACACCGGGAGGGCCGGCAGATACGCAGTATTTT. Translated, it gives CASSLGWTPGGPADTQYF.

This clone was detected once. CDR3 region: CASSRTSVSYEQYF. Here the CDR3 DNA reads TGTGCCAGCAGTAGGACTAGCGTTTCCTACGAGCAGTACTTC. This chain uses TRBV27 with TRBJ2-7; TRBD2 aligns across 9 bases. The CDR3 runs 14 residues. Per germline, CDR1 MNHEY and CDR2 SMNVEV (reference sequence). V was clipped by 5 bases and J by 1 base; unmatched bases: 3.

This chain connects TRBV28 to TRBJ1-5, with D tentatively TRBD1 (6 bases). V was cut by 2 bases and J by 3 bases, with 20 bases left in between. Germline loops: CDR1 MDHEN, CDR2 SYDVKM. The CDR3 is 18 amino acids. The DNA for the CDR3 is TGTGCCAGCAGTTTAGTTAGGTCGGGCAGGGGTTACAATCAGCCCCAGCATTTT. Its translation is CASSLVRSGRGYNQPQHF.

CDR3 amino acids: CASSLAGVSNEQYF. CDR3 nucleotide sequence: TGTGCCAGCAGCCTAGCGGGAGTTTCTAACGAGCAGTACTTC. The chain has TRBV11-2 and TRBJ2-7; TRBD2 matches at 10 bases. There are 14 residues in the CDR3. V lost 5 bases to trimming and J lost 5 bases; unmatched junction nucleotides: 6. Germline values: CDR1 SGHAT, CDR2 FQNNGV. The full variable domain, with the rest looked up from reference TRBV11-2 and TRBJ2-7, is EAGVAQSPRYKIIEKRQSVAFWCNPISGHATLYWYQQILGQGPKLLIQFQNNGVVDDSQLPKDRFSAERLKGVDSTLKIQPAKLEDSAVYLCASSLAGVSNEQYFGPGTRLTVT.

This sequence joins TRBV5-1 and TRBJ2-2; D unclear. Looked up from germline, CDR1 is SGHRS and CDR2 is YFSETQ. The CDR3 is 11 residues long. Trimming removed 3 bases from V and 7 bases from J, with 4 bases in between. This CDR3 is CASSSVGELFF. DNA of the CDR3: TGCGCCAGCAGCTCAGTCGGGGAGCTGTTTTTT. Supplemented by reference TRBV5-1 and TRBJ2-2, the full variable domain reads KAGVTQTPRYLIKTRGQQVTLSCSPISGHRSVSWYQQTPGQGLQFLFEYFSETQRNKGNFPGRFSGRQFSNSRSEMNVSTLELGDSALYLCASSSVGELFFGEGSRLTVL.

The CDR3 DNA is TGTGCCAGTAGTCCGAAACACTCGACAGAGCAGCCCCAGCATTTT. Encoded protein: CASSPKHSTEQPQHF. The chain employs TRBV19 and TRBJ1-5; D is perhaps TRBD1 (5 bases). In germline, CDR1 is LNHDA, CDR2 SQIVND (reference sequence). Trimming shortened V by 5 bases and J by 7 bases, and 18 bases separated the two germline ends. This CDR3 is built from 15 residues.

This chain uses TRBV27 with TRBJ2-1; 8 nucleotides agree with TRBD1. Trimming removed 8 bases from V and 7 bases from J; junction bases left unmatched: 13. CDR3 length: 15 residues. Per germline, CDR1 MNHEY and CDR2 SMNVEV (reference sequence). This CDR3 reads CASRPGQGPANEQFF. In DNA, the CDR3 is TGTGCCAGCCGACCTGGACAGGGCCCAGCAAATGAGCAGTTCTTC.

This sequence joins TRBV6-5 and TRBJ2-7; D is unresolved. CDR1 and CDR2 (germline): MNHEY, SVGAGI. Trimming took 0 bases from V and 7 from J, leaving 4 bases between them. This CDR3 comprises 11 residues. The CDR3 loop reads CASSYSSEQYF. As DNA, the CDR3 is TGTGCCAGCAGTTACTCGAGTGAGCAGTACTTC.

CDR3 protein: CASSSGYGYTF. As DNA, the CDR3 is TGTGCCAGCAGTTCAGGCTATGGCTACACCTTC. The chain uses TRBV6-5 and TRBJ1-2; D not resolved. V was shortened by 4 bases and J by 4 bases, with 4 bases between the two germline ends. Per the germline V gene, CDR1 is MNHEY and CDR2 is SVGAGI. The CDR3 runs to 11 residues.

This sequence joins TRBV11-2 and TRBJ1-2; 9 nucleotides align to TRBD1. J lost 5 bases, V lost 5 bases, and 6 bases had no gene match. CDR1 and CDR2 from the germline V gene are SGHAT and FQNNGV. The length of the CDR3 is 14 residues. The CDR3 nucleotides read TGTGCCAGCAGCCCATCCGGGACAGGGTATGGCTACACCTTC. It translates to CASSPSGTGYGYTF.

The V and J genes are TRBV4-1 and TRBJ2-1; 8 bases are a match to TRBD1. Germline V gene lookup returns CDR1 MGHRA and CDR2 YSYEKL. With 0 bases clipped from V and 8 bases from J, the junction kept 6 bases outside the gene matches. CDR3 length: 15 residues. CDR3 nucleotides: TGCGCCAGCAGCCAAGAGGACAGGGACTTACATGAGCAGTTCTTC. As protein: CASSQEDRDLHEQFF.

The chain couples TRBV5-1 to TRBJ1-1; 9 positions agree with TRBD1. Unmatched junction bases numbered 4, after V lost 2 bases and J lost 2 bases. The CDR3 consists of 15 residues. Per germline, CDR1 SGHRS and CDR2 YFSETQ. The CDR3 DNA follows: TGCGCCAGCAGCTTTTTGACAGGGGGAAACACTGAAGCTTTCTTT. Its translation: CASSFLTGGNTEAFF. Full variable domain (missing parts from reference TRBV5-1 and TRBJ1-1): KAGVTQTPRYLIKTRGQQVTLSCSPISGHRSVSWYQQTPGQGLQFLFEYFSETQRNKGNFPGRFSGRQFSNSRSEMNVSTLELGDSALYLCASSFLTGGNTEAFFGQGTRLTVV.

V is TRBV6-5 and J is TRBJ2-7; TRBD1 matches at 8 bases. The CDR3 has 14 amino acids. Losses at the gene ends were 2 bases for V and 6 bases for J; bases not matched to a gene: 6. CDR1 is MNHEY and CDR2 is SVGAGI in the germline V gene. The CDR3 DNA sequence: TGTGCCAGCAGTTACGGCAGGGGGCGCGGCGAGCAGTACTTC. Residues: CASSYGRGRGEQYF.

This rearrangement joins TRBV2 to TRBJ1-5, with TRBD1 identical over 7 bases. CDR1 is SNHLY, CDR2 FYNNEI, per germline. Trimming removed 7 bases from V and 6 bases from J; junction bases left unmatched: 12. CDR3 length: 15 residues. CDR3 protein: CASKRAGGLGQPQHF. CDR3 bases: TGTGCCAGCAAAAGGGCAGGGGGATTGGGTCAGCCCCAGCATTTT.

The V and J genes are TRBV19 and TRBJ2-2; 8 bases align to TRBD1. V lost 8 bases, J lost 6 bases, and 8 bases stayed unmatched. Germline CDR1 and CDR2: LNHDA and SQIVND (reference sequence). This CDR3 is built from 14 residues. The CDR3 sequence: CASQGQGVPGELFF. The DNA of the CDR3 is TGTGCCAGTCAAGGACAGGGAGTTCCCGGGGAGCTGTTTTTT. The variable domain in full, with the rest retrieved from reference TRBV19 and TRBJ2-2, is DGGITQSPKYLFRKEGQNVTLSCEQNLNHDAMYWYRQDPGQGLRLIYYSQIVNDFQKGDIAEGYSVSREKKESFPLTVTSAQKNPTAFYLCASQGQGVPGELFFGEGSRLTVL.

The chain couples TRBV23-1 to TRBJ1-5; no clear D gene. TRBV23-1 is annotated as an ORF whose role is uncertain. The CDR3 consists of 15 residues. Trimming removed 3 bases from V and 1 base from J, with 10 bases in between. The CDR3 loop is CASSQVRESNQPQHF. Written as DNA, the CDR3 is TGCGCCAGCAGTCAGGTGAGGGAAAGCAATCAGCCCCAGCATTTT.

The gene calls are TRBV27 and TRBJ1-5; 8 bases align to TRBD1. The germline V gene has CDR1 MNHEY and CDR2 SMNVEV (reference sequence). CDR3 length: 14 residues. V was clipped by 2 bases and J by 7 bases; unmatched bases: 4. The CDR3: CASSLQGQDQPQHF. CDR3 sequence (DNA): TGTGCCAGCAGTTTACAGGGACAGGACCAGCCCCAGCATTTT.

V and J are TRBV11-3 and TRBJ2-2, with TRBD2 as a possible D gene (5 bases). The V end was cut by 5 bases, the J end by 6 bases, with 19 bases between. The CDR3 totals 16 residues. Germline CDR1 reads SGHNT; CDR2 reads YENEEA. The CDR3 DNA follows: TGTGCCAGCAGCCCGAGGACTTCGCCTCGGGCCGGGGAGCTGTTTTTT. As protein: CASSPRTSPRAGELFF. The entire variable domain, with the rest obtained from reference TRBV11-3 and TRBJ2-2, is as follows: EAGVVQSPRYKIIEKKQPVAFWCNPISGHNTLYWYLQNLGQGPELLIRYENEEAVDDSQLPKDRFSAERLKGVDSTLKIQPAELGDSAVYLCASSPRTSPRAGELFFGEGSRLTVL.

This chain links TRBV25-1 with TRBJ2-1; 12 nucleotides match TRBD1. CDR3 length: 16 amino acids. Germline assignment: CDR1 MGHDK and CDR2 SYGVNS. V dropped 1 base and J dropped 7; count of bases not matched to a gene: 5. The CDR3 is CASSEFMGQGANEQFF. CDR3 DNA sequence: TGTGCCAGCAGTGAATTTATGGGACAGGGGGCAAATGAGCAGTTCTTC.

CDR3 DNA: TGTGCCAGCAGCTTGACTAGCGGGAGGGCCACAGATACGCAGTATTTT. Translation gives CASSLTSGRATDTQYF. V usage is TRBV11-3 and J usage is TRBJ2-3; 14 bases map to TRBD2. The CDR3 sequence is 16 residues long. Germline values: CDR1 SGHNT, CDR2 YENEEA. V lost 3 bases to trimming and J lost 2 bases; unmatched junction nucleotides: 1.

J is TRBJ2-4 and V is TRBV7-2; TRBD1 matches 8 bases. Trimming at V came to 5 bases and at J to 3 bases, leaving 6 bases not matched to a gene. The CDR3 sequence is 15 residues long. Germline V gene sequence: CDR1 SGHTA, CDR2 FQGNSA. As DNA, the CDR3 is TGTGCCAGCAGCGAGGACAGGGTAAACAAAAACATTCAGTACTTC. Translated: CASSEDRVNKNIQYF.

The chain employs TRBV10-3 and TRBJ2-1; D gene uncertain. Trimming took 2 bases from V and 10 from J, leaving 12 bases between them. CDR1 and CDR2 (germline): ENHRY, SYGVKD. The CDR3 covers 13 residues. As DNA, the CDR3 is TGTGCCATCAGTGAGCTCGCGGTTCAAGAGCAGTTCTTC. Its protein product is CAISELAVQEQFF.

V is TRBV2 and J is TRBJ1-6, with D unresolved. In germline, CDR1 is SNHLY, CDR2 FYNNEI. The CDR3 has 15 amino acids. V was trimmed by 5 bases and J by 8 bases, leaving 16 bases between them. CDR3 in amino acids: CASSRVRSEDSPLHF. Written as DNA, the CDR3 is TGTGCCAGCAGTCGGGTGAGGAGCGAGGATTCACCCCTCCACTTT.